This record covers a single T cell receptor beta chain. The clone's antigen remains unknown. No base quality values were provided; no much bigger clone lies one nucleotide off. The data were obtained in a study of T cell responses to AZD1222 COVID-19 vaccine (dated by TCRdb to the early 2020s). Describing the broader study: AZD1222 recipients whose second dose came at about 4 weeks and those whose second dose came at about 12 weeks were combined into one group, since spike-specific TCR depth and breadth did not differ between the two schedules. A total of around 240 trial participants underwent TCR sequencing, of whom roughly 210 had received two doses of AZD1222 and approximately 26 had received two doses of the MenACWY control vaccine. Trial participants were enrolled into age subgroups of 18-55, 56-69 and 70-plus years, which contained around 150, 28 and 57 TCR-sequenced participants, respectively. The paper's findings and limits, for the study overall: Spike-specific TCR breadth and depth rose significantly after two AZD1222 doses compared with day 0 and with MenACWY recipients. Vaccine-associated CD4 TCRs spanned the whole spike protein, with dominant responses in regions 160-218 and 743-854. Nearly half of unique spike-specific TCRs reportedly recognized epitopes outside regions mutated in the B.1.351 and B.1.1.7 variants. Because no day 14 peak-response samples were available, the repertoires could be characterized only after the peak T cell response. Conclusions about previously exposed vaccinees are limited because only six or seven AZD1222 recipients were SARS-CoV-2 seropositive at baseline. The 56-69-year group was small, and its depth increase did not reach significance, likely because of low power. Most participants were white British and females outnumbered males, and the authors suggested that clonal diversity may have been underestimated.

Reading from cysteine to phenylalanine, the CDR3 counts 16 amino acids. The entry retains the CDR3 DNA only, 48 bases that are in frame from base 1. Compared with germline, V lacks 2 bases and J lacks 7 bases; bases without a gene match: 6. Via the germline V gene, CDR1 is MNHEY and CDR2 SVGAGI. The CDR3 regions of human TCRbeta chains were analyzed by immunosequencing. The authors' analysis ran thus. TCRs in the repertoires were matched against a reference library of SARS-CoV-2-specific TCRs that had been generated with the MIRA antigen-specificity platform. Breadth meant the fraction of unique TCRs that were SARS-CoV-2-associated, whereas depth meant the fraction of total T cells that were SARS-CoV-2-associated. Using the MIRA data, each spike-specific TCR was assigned both to the spike region to which the TCR was reactive and to a CD4 or CD8 class. Log10-transformed breadth and depth values were compared by one-way ANOVA with Sidak's multiple comparisons tests. TCRdb holds this immuneACCESS table with in-frame rearrangements only. Some clones are missing; in checked studies, unresolved V genes explain under half, and the rest has no known cause. The DNA gave D and trimming, while V, J and clone size come from that table. The sample data list some 120,000 clones, and roughly 85% of these were observed just once. The leading ten clones occupy about 9.8% of the sample.

This specimen's time point label, interpreted: baseline before first vaccination. The vaccinee samples were drawn from two UK trials, COV001 and COV002, one of which was a single-blind randomized controlled phase 2/3 trial testing AZD1222 (ChAdOx1 nCoV-19) in healthy adults. For TCRbeta chain sequencing, PBMC samples were collected from trial participants at day 0 and at day 28 after the second dose. In this chain, TRBV6-5 is recombined with TRBJ2-1, with 12 middle bases fitting TRBD2. This sample comprised peripheral blood, obtained on day 0 of AZD1222 vaccination. This TCR was sampled from an adult in good health. The CDR3 reads as follows: CASSYGLAGGRNEQFF. The bases read TGTGCCAGCAGTTACGGTCTAGCGGGGGGGCGGAATGAGCAGTTCTTC.